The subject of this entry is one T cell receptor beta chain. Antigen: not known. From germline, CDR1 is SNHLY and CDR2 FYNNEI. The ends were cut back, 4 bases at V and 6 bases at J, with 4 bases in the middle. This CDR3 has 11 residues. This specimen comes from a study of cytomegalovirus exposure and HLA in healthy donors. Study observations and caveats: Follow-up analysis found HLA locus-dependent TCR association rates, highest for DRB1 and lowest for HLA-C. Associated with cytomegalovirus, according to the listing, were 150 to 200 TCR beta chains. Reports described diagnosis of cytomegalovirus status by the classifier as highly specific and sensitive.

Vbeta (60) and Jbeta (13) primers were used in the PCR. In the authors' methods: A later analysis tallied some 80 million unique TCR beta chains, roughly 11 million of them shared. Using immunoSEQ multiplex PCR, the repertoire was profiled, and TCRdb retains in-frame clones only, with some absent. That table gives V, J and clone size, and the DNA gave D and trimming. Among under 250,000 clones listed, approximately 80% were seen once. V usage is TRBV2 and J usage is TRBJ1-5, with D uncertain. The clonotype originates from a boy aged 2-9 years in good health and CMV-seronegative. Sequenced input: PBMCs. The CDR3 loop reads CASSAGQPQHF. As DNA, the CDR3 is TGTGCCAGCAGTGCAGGTCAGCCCCAGCATTTT.